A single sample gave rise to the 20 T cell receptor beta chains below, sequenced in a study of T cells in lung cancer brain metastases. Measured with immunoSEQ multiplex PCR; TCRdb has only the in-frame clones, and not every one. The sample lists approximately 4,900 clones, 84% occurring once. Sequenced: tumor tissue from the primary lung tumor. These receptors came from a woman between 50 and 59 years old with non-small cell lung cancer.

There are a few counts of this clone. Here the CDR3 reads CAHRQGLAANEKLFF. CDR3 in DNA: TGTGCCCACCGACAGGGACTGGCTGCTAATGAAAAACTGTTTTTT. The rearrangement uses TRBV9 and TRBJ1-4; 7 bases are shared with TRBD1. V shed 10 bases, J shed 3 bases, and the junction held 12 bases outside the gene matches. This CDR3 is built from 15 residues. Per the germline V gene, CDR1 is SGDLS and CDR2 is YYNGEE.

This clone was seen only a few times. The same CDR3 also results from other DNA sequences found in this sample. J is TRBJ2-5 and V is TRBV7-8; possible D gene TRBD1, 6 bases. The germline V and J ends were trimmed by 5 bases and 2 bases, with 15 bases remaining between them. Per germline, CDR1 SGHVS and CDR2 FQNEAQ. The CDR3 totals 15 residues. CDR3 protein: CASSQTGFNQETQYF. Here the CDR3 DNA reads TGTGCCAGCAGCCAGACAGGTTTTAATCAAGAGACCCAGTACTTC.

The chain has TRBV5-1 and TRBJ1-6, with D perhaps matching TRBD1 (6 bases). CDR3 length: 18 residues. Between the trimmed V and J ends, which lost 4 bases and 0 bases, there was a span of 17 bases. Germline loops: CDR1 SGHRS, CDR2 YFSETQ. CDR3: CASSPVRAGVSYNSPLHF. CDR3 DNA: TGCGCCAGCAGCCCGGTCCGGGCAGGGGTCTCCTATAATTCACCCCTCCACTTT.

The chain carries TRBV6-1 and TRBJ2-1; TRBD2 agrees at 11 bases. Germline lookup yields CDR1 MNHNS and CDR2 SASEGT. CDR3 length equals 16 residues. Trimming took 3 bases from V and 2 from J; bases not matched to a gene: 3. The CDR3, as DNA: TGTGCCAGCAGTGAGGTAGCGGGAGGGGCCTACAATGAGCAGTTCTTC. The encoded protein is CASSEVAGGAYNEQFF.

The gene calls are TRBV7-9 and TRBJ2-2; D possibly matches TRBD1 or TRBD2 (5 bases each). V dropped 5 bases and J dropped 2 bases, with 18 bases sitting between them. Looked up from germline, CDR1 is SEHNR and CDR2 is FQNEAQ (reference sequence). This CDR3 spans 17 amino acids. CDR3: CASSPPVGVGNTGELFF. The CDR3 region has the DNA TGTGCCAGCAGCCCCCCGGTGGGGGTTGGTAACACCGGGGAGCTGTTTTTT.

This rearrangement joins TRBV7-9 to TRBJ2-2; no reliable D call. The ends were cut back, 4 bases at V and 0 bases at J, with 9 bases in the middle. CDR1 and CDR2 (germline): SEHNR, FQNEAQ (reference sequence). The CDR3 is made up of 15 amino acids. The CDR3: CASSSLGANTGELFF. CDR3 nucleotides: TGTGCCAGCAGCTCCCTAGGTGCGAACACCGGGGAGCTGTTTTTT.

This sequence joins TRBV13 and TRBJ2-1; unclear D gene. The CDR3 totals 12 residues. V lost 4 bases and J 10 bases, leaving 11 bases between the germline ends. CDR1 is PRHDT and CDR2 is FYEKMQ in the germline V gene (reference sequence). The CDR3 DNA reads TGTGCCAGCAGCTCGAGTCGCGTCGAGCAGTTCTTC. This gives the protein CASSSSRVEQFF.

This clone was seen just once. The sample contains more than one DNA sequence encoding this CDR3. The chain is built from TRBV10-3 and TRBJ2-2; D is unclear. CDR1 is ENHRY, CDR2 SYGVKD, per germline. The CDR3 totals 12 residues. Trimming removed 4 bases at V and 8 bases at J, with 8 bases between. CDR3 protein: CAISGSPGELFF. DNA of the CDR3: TGTGCCATCAGTGGCTCTCCAGGGGAGCTGTTTTTT.

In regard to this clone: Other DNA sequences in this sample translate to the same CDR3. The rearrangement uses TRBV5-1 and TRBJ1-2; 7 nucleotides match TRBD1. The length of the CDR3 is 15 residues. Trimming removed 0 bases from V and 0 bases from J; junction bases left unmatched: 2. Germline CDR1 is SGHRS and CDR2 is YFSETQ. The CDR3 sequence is CASSLDGQANYGYTF. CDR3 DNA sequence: TGCGCCAGCAGCTTGGACGGACAGGCTAACTATGGCTACACCTTC.

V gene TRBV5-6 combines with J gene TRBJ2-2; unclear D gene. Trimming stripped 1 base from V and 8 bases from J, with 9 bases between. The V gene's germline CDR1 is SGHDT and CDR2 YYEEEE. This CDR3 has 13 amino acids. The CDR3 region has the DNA TGTGCCAGCAGCTTGAAGTTAGGGGGGGAGCTGTTTTTT. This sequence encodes CASSLKLGGELFF.

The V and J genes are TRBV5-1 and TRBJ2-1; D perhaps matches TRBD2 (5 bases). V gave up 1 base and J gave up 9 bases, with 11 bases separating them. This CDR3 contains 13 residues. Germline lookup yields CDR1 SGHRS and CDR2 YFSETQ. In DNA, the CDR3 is TGCGCCAGCAGCTTGAAGCTAGGAGGTGAGCAGTTCTTC. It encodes CASSLKLGGEQFF.

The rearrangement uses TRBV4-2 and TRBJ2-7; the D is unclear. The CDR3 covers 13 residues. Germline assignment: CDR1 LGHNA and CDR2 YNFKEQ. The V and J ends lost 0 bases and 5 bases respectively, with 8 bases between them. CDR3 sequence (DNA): TGTGCCAGCAGCCAAGATGTGACGGACGAGCAGTACTTC. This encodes CASSQDVTDEQYF.

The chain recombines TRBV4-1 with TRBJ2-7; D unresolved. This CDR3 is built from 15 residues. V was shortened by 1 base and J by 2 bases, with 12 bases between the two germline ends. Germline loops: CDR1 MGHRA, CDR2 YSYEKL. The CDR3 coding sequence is TGCGCCAGCAGCCAAGGGAAGCAGGCTACCTACGAGCAGTACTTC. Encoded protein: CASSQGKQATYEQYF.

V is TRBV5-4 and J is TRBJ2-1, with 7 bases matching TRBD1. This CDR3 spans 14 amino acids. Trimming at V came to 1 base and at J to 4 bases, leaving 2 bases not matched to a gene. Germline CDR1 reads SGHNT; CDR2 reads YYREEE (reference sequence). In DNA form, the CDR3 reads TGTGCCAGCAGCTTGACAGGGGTGTACAATGAGCAGTTCTTC. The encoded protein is CASSLTGVYNEQFF.

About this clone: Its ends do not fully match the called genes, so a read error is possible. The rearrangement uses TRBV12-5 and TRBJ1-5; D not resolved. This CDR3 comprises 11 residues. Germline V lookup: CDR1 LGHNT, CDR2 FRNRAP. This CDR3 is CVSGLVGPQHF. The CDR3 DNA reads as TGTGTTAGTGGTTTGGTAGGGCCCCAGCATTTT.

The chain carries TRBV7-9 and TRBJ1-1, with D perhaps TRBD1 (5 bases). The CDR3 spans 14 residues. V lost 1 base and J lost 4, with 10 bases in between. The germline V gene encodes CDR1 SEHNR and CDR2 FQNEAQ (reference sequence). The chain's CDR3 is CASSLGQSFTEAFF. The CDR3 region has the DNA TGTGCCAGCAGCTTAGGACAGTCTTTCACTGAAGCTTTCTTT.

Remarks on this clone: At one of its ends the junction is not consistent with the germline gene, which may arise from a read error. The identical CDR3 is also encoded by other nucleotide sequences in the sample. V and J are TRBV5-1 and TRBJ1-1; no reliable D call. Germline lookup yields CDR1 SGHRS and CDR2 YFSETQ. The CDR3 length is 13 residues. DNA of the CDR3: TGCGCTAGCAGCGTCGGATTTAACACTGAAGCTTTCTTT. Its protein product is CASSVGFNTEAFF.

The CDR3 region is CASSASGGQGNEQFF. In DNA, the CDR3 is TGTGCCAGCAGTGCATCGGGGGGGCAAGGGAATGAGCAGTTCTTC. The V and J genes are TRBV6-4 and TRBJ2-1; 8 nucleotides align to TRBD2. The germline CDR1 and CDR2 sequences are MRHNA and SNTAGT. The length of the CDR3 is 15 residues. Losses at the gene ends were 4 bases for V and 7 bases for J; bases not matched to a gene: 9.

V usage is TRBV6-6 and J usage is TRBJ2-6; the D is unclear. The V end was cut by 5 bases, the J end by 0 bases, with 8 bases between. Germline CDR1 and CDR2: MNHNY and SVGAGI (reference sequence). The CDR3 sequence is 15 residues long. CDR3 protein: CASSPTSSGANVLTF. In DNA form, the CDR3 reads TGTGCCAGCAGTCCTACTTCCTCTGGGGCCAACGTCCTGACTTTC.

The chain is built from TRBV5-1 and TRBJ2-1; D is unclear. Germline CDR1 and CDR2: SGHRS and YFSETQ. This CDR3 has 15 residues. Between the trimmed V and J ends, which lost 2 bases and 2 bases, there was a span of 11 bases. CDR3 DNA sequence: TGCGCCAGCAGCTTTGTCAGTACCACCTACAATGAGCAGTTCTTC. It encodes CASSFVSTTYNEQFF.